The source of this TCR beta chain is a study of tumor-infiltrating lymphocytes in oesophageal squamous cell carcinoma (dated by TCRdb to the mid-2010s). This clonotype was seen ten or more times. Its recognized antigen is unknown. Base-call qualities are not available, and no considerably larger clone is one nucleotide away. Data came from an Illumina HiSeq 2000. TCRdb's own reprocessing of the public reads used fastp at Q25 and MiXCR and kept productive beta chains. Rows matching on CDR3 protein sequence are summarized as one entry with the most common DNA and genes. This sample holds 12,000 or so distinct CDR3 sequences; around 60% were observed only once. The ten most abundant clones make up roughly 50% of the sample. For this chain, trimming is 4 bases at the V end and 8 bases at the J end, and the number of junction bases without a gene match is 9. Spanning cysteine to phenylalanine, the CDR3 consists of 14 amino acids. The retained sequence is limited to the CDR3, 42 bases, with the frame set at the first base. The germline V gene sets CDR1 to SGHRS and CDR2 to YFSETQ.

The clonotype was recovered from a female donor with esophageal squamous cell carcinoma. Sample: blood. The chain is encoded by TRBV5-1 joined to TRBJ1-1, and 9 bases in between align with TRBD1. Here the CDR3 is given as CASSTTQGAGEAFF. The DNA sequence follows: TGCGCCAGCAGCACCACACAGGGGGCAGGAGAAGCTTTCTTT.